What follows are 21 T cell receptor beta chains derived from one specimen sequenced in a study of response to subunit inactivated influenza vaccine. MiXCR, run by TCRdb on the RT-PCR reads, gives a single entry per CDR3 protein. Of about 160,000 distinct CDR3 sequences listed, roughly a tenth are singletons. The source was non-naive T cells sorted from PBMCs, collected roughly 46 days after vaccination. The receptors here all came from a man over 45 who received an inactivated influenza vaccine.

The V and J genes are TRBV18 and TRBJ2-1; D might be TRBD2 (5 bases). The ends were cut back, 3 bases at V and 8 bases at J, with 14 bases in the middle. Germline V gene data show CDR1 as KGHSH and CDR2 as LQKENI. The CDR3 spans 14 residues. The CDR3 loop reads CASSPMAGRDEQFF. CDR3 nucleotides: TGTGCCAGCTCACCGATGGCGGGTAGAGATGAGCAGTTCTTC.

This clonotype was seen more than once but under ten times. This sequence joins TRBV4-2 and TRBJ1-4; D gene ambiguous. The V gene lost 1 base and the J gene lost 0 bases, with 9 bases spanning the gap. Per germline, CDR1 LGHNA and CDR2 YNFKEQ. CDR3 size: 16 residues. For the CDR3, the DNA is TGTGCCAGCAGCCAAGGGACCGCTGCAACTAATGAAAAACTGTTTTTT. This codes for CASSQGTAATNEKLFF.

This clonotype was counted between two and nine times. This chain joins TRBV9 and TRBJ1-2; the D gene is possibly TRBD1 (5 bases). Germline V gives CDR1 SGDLS, CDR2 YYNGEE. Trimming took 4 bases from V and 2 from J, leaving 12 bases between them. The CDR3 is 14 amino acids. This CDR3 reads CASSRDSPNYGYTF. In nucleotides, the CDR3 is TGTGCCAGCAGCCGCGACAGCCCCAACTATGGCTACACCTTC.

This chain connects TRBV7-8 to TRBJ2-4; D is perhaps TRBD1 (6 bases). CDR3 length: 16 residues. V dropped 1 base and J dropped 0 bases, with 10 bases sitting between them. Germline-derived CDR1 and CDR2 are SGHVS and FQNEAQ. The CDR3 reads CASSLEDSQAKNIQYF. The CDR3 coding sequence is TGTGCCAGCAGCTTAGAGGACAGTCAAGCCAAAAACATTCAGTACTTC.

In regard to this clonotype: Given a much more abundant clone one base away, this may be a read error. The chain couples TRBV7-8 to TRBJ2-3; the D call may be TRBD1 or TRBD2 (5 bases each). The CDR3 is 13 amino acids. Per the germline V gene, CDR1 is SGHVS and CDR2 is FQNEAQ. The V end was cut by 5 bases, the J end by 9 bases, with 15 bases between. CDR3 loop: CASSLNMGETQYF. CDR3 bases: TGTGCCAGCAGCCTCAATATGGGGGAGACGCAGTATTTT. Supplemented by reference TRBV7-8 and TRBJ2-3, the full variable domain reads GAGVSQSPRYKVAKRGQDVALRCDPISGHVSLFWYQQALGQGPEFLTYFQNEAQLDKSGLPSDRFFAERPEGSVSTLKIQRTQQEDSAVYLCASSLNMGETQYFGPGTRLTVL.

J is TRBJ2-1 and V is TRBV7-2; TRBD2 aligns across 10 bases. Germline-derived CDR1 and CDR2 are SGHTA and FQGNSA. Trimming removed 5 bases from V and 7 bases from J; junction bases left unmatched: 8. The CDR3 length is 15 residues. CDR3 bases: TGTGCCAGCAGCCGACCGGGACTAGCGAAAAATGAGCAGTTCTTC. This sequence encodes CASSRPGLAKNEQFF.

This clonotype was observed a few times. This chain joins TRBV20-1 and TRBJ2-3; TRBD2 might be the D (7 bases). Germline CDR1 is DFQATT and CDR2 is SNEGSKA (reference sequence). V lost 0 bases, J lost 1 base, and 8 bases lay in between. The CDR3 runs 14 residues. CDR3 nucleotide sequence: TGCAGTGCTAGAGAAGGGGGGGGCACAGATACGCAGTATTTT. Protein product: CSAREGGGTDTQYF.

This clonotype was observed a few times. This chain links TRBV29-1 with TRBJ1-2, with D perhaps matching TRBD1 (5 bases). Germline assignment: CDR1 SQVTM and CDR2 ANQGSEA. Trimming stripped 5 bases from V and 8 bases from J, with 12 bases between. This CDR3 has 11 amino acids. The CDR3 coding sequence is TGCAGCGTTTGGGGGACTGAAGGCTACACCTTC. This translates into CSVWGTEGYTF.

This clonotype was recorded at least ten times. The chain employs TRBV7-3 and TRBJ2-2; 14 bases are shared with TRBD2. The germline gives CDR1 SGHTA, CDR2 FQGTGA. The CDR3 is 17 amino acids. The J segment lost 5 bases and the V segment lost 5 bases, leaving 7 bases of the junction unmatched. CDR3 DNA: TGTGCCAGCAGCCCAACCAGACTAGCGGGAGGGACCGGGGAGCTGTTTTTT. The encoded protein is CASSPTRLAGGTGELFF.

In regard to this clonotype: A much more abundant neighbour one base away suggests this may be a read error. The chain is built from TRBV20-1 and TRBJ2-3, with 8 positions matching TRBD2. CDR1 and CDR2 from the germline V gene are DFQATT and SNEGSKA (reference sequence). The CDR3 is 14 residues long. The CDR3, as DNA: TGCAGTGCTAAGACTAGCGTCCCCCCAGATTCGCAGTATTTT. Translation gives CSAKTSVPPDSQYF.

The table lists this clonotype with a few counts. The chain is built from TRBV6-2 or TRBV6-3 and TRBJ2-7, with D uncertain. Germline V gene lookup returns CDR1 MNHEY and CDR2 SVGEGT. V lost 6 bases and J lost 6, with 15 bases in between. The CDR3 consists of 13 residues. CDR3 region: CASSPRVVGEQYF. For the CDR3, the DNA is TGTGCCAGCAGCCCCCGAGTGGTCGGCGAGCAGTACTTC.

The V call is TRBV5-1, the J call TRBJ2-3; D may be TRBD2 (7 bases). V lost 4 bases and J lost 4, with 19 bases in between. Germline V CDR1 and CDR2: SGHRS, YFSETQ. The CDR3 sequence is 16 residues long. For the CDR3, the DNA is TGCGCCAGCAGCCCACGGTCCCGGGGGGCAGCAGATACGCAGTATTTT. It encodes CASSPRSRGAADTQYF.

The chain uses TRBV11-2 and TRBJ2-1, with no clear D. Trimming stripped 4 bases from V and 2 bases from J, with 9 bases between. Germline CDR1 reads SGHAT; CDR2 reads FQNNGV. The CDR3 runs 14 residues. CDR3 sequence reads: CASSSRTPYNEQFF. CDR3 sequence (DNA): TGTGCCAGCAGCTCGCGAACACCCTACAATGAGCAGTTCTTC.

There are a few counts of this clonotype. The J gene is TRBJ2-3, the V gene TRBV10-3; D unresolved. Looked up from germline, CDR1 is ENHRY and CDR2 is SYGVKD. V lost 2 bases and J lost 6, with 6 bases in between. This CDR3 comprises 12 residues. CDR3 protein: CAISEKGDTQYF. CDR3 nucleotides: TGTGCCATCAGTGAGAAAGGGGATACGCAGTATTTT.

The CDR3 DNA follows: TGTGCCACCAGTGATTTGCATCCGGCTCTCGGGGAGCTGTTTTTT. As protein: CATSDLHPALGELFF. This chain links TRBV24-1 with TRBJ2-2; D is undetermined. CDR1 and CDR2 (germline): KGHDR, SFDVKD. The CDR3 is made up of 15 amino acids. Trimming left V 0 bases short and J 7 bases short, with 11 bases between.

The CDR3 sequence: CASSYALAGGPHEQYF. In nucleotides, the CDR3 is TGTGCCAGCAGTTACGCCCTAGCAGGAGGGCCCCACGAGCAGTACTTC. The gene calls are TRBV6-5 and TRBJ2-7, with D perhaps matching TRBD2 (6 bases). With 2 bases removed from V and 5 bases from J, the gap between germline ends came to 19 bases. The CDR3 extends over 16 amino acids. Germline V gene sequence: CDR1 MNHEY, CDR2 SVGAGI.

This clonotype came up many times. The chain couples TRBV11-2 to TRBJ2-4; 7 nucleotides match TRBD1. Trimming took 4 bases from V and 8 from J; bases not matched to a gene: 14. The CDR3 has 16 residues. The germline gives CDR1 SGHAT, CDR2 FQNNGV. The CDR3 coding sequence is TGTGCCAGCAGCTCTGGGTTCCGGGACAGTAATCACATTCAGTACTTC. Its protein is CASSSGFRDSNHIQYF.

The chain couples TRBV20-1 to TRBJ1-1; no clear D. From germline, CDR1 is DFQATT and CDR2 SNEGSKA (reference sequence). The CDR3 spans 14 residues. V lost 3 bases to trimming and J lost 4 bases, with 15 bases between them. CDR3 sequence: CSASIGSGGTEAFF. The CDR3 nucleotides read TGCAGTGCTAGTATAGGAAGTGGTGGCACTGAAGCTTTCTTT.

The genes are TRBV6-2 or TRBV6-3 and TRBJ1-2, with D maybe TRBD1 (6 bases). CDR1 and CDR2 (germline): MNHEY, SVGEGT. The CDR3 has 12 residues. The germline V and J ends were trimmed by 8 bases and 6 bases, with 13 bases remaining between them. CDR3 region: CASSDRTDGYTF. CDR3 bases: TGTGCCAGCTCTGACAGGACCGATGGCTACACCTTC.

In this sample, this clonotype turned up many times. The rearrangement joins TRBV28 to TRBJ1-5, with D tentatively TRBD1 (5 bases). The CDR3 runs to 13 residues. V was clipped by 8 bases and J by 0 bases, with 8 bases between them. Germline assignment: CDR1 MDHEN and CDR2 SYDVKM. Here the CDR3 DNA reads TGTGCCAGCGAAGGGGATAGCAATCAGCCCCAGCATTTT. Residues: CASEGDSNQPQHF.

This clonotype has ten or more counts. The rearrangement joins TRBV5-1 to TRBJ2-2; tentative D call: TRBD2 (6 bases). Trimming took off 4 bases at V and 6 bases at J, with 10 bases between the two ends. Germline CDR1 and CDR2: SGHRS and YFSETQ. This CDR3 is built from 13 residues. As DNA, the CDR3 is TGCGCCAGCAGCCGGGGGTCTTCCGGGGAGCTGTTTTTT. It codes for CASSRGSSGELFF.